One and the same sample provided the 3 T cell receptor beta chains below, sequenced in a study of blood T cell repertoires in COVID-19. Some clones are missing from TCRdb's copy, which holds only in-frame ones; the method was immunoSEQ multiplex PCR. Counted here are 95,000 to 150,000 clones, 88% occurring once; the ten biggest clones make up about 1.6%. The sequenced sample consisted of peripheral blood. These receptors were taken from a human donor in a cohort sampled during active COVID-19.

In its sample, this clone was seen once. The chain carries TRBV6-5 and TRBJ1-1; D not certain. The CDR3 consists of 14 residues. V was pared by 10 bases and J by 1 base, with 16 bases between. Looked up from germline, CDR1 is MNHEY and CDR2 is SVGAGI. The CDR3 here is CATQDPGKNTEAFF. The CDR3 nucleotides read TGTGCCACCCAAGATCCGGGGAAGAACACTGAAGCTTTCTTT.

The chain joins TRBV5-1 to TRBJ2-2; D is unresolved. The CDR3 loop spans 13 amino acids. Germline CDR1 reads SGHRS; CDR2 reads YFSETQ. The V and J ends lost 4 bases and 8 bases respectively, with 12 bases between them. CDR3 sequence (DNA): TGCGCCAGCAGCCCCCGTTCAGTTGGGGAGCTGTTTTTT. Protein: CASSPRSVGELFF.

The chain uses TRBV10-1 and TRBJ2-7; no clear D. The CDR3 length is 14 residues. V lost 3 bases, J lost 5 bases, and 14 bases lay in between. The germline V gene has CDR1 WNHNN and CDR2 SYGVQD (reference sequence). The CDR3: CASSEGVMVHEQYF. The CDR3 coding sequence is TGCGCCAGCAGTGAAGGAGTCATGGTCCACGAGCAGTACTTC.